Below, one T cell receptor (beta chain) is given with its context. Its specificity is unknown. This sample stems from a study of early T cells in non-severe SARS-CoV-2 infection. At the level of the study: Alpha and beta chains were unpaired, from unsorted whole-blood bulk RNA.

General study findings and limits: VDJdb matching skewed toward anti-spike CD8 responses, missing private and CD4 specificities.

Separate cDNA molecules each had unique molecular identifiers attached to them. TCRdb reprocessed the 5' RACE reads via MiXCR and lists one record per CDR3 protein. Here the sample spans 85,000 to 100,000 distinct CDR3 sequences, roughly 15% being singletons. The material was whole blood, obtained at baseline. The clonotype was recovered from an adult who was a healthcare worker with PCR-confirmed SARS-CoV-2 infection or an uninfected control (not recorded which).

DNA for the CDR3: TGTGCCAGCAGCGTAGCAGCAGGGGGCAATGAGCAGTTCTTC. Protein: CASSVAAGGNEQFF. The gene calls are TRBV9 and TRBJ2-1, with 7 bases lining up with TRBD1. Germline V gene sequence: CDR1 SGDLS, CDR2 YYNGEE. Trimming removed 0 bases from V and 6 bases from J; junction bases left unmatched: 3. The CDR3 is made up of 14 amino acids.